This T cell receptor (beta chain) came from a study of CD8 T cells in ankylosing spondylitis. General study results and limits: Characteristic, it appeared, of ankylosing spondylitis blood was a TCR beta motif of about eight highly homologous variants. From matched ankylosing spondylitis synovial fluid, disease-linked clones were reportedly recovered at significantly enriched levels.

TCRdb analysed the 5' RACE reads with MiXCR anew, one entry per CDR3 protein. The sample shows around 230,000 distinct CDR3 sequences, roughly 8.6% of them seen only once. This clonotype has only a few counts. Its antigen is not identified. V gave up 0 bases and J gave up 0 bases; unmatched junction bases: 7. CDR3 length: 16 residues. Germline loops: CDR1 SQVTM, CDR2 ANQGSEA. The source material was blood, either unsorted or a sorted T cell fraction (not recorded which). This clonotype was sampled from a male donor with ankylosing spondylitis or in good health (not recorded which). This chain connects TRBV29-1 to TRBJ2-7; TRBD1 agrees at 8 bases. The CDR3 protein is CSVEDIGTGSSYEQYF. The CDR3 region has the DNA TGCAGCGTTGAAGATATCGGGACAGGTAGCTCCTACGAGCAGTACTTC.